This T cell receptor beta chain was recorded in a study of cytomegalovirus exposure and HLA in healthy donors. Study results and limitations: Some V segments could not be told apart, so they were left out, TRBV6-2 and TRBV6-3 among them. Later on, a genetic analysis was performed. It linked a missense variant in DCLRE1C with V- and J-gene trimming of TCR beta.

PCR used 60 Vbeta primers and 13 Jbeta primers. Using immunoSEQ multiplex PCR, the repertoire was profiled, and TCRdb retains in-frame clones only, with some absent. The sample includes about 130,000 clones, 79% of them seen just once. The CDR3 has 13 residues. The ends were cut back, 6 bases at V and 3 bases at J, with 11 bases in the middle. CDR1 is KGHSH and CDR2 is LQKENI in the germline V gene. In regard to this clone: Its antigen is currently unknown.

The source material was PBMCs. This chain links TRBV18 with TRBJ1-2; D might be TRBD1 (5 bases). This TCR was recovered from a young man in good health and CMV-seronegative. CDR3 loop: CASSPDRDYGYTF. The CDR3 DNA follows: TGTGCCAGCTCTCCTGACAGAGACTATGGCTACACCTTC.